This passage covers 7 T cell receptor beta chains from one sample sequenced in a study of blood T cell repertoires in COVID-19. Sequenced by immunoSEQ multiplex PCR; TCRdb stores in-frame clones only, minus some. The sample holds around 100,000 clones, 90% seen once. The sequencing sample was made of peripheral blood. These receptors all stem from a middle-aged man with acute or convalescent COVID-19.

This clone was picked up one time. The CDR3 bases are TGTGCTAGTGGTCCTGGGGGACAGGGGATGTACGAGCAGTACTTC. Translation gives CASGPGGQGMYEQYF. The chain couples TRBV12-5 to TRBJ2-7; 10 bases align to TRBD1. CDR3 length: 15 residues. The germline V gene encodes CDR1 LGHNT and CDR2 FRNRAP. V was clipped by 5 bases and J by 4 bases; unmatched bases: 8.

The chain is built from TRBV19 and TRBJ2-5, with D uncertain. V lost 6 bases and J 0 bases, leaving 11 bases between the germline ends. Germline assignment: CDR1 LNHDA and CDR2 SQIVND (reference sequence). This CDR3 is built from 14 residues. The CDR3 DNA reads as TGTGCCAGTAGCCCCGAGGTAAACCAAGAGACCCAGTACTTC. Its translation: CASSPEVNQETQYF.

The J gene is TRBJ1-4, the V gene TRBV5-6; no clear D gene. The CDR3 is made up of 14 amino acids. The germline CDR1 and CDR2 sequences are SGHDT and YYEEEE. V lost 2 bases and J 3 bases, leaving 8 bases between the germline ends. The CDR3 DNA reads TGTGCCAGCAGCTTCGGAACAGCTAATGAAAAACTGTTTTTT. It yields the protein CASSFGTANEKLFF.

The chain recombines TRBV2 with TRBJ2-1; maybe TRBD1 (6 bases). This CDR3 is 13 amino acids long. From germline, CDR1 is SNHLY and CDR2 FYNNEI. V was shortened by 8 bases and J by 5 bases, with 13 bases between the two germline ends. Here the CDR3 reads CASRVDRNNEQFF. In DNA form, the CDR3 reads TGTGCCAGCCGAGTCGACAGGAACAATGAGCAGTTCTTC.

This chain uses TRBV6-6 with TRBJ2-5, with 8 bases aligning to TRBD1. With V trimmed by 6 bases and J by 2 bases, 5 bases remained unmatched. The CDR3 is 14 residues long. The germline gives CDR1 MNHNY, CDR2 SVGAGI (reference sequence). The CDR3 DNA follows: TGTGCCAGCAGCCAGGGGGCGCGGCAAGAGACCCAGTACTTC. Its translation is CASSQGARQETQYF.

The table lists this clone with a count of one. V and J are TRBV11-3 and TRBJ2-7; the match to TRBD1 covers 8 bases. With V trimmed by 4 bases and J by 1 base, 6 bases remained unmatched. The germline CDR1 and CDR2 sequences are SGHNT and YENEEA. The CDR3 spans 15 residues. This CDR3 reads CASSSRGQESYEQYF. CDR3 nucleotide sequence: TGTGCCAGCAGCTCAAGGGGACAGGAGTCCTACGAGCAGTACTTC.

Note on this clone: The same CDR3 is also encoded by other DNA sequences in this sample. V and J are TRBV7-9 and TRBJ1-4; D uncertain. The V gene lost 5 bases and the J gene lost 6 bases, with 7 bases spanning the gap. Germline V gene lookup returns CDR1 SEHNR and CDR2 FQNEAQ (reference sequence). This CDR3 has 12 residues. The CDR3 is CASSPVDEKLFF. The CDR3 coding sequence is TGTGCCAGCAGCCCCGTAGATGAAAAACTGTTTTTT.